These 31 T cell receptor beta chains were sequenced from one sample in a study of blood T cell repertoires in COVID-19. The protocol was immunoSEQ multiplex PCR, while the TCRdb copy is restricted to in-frame clones and leaves out a portion. The sample has about 44,000 clones, around nine tenths seen once. Sequencing was performed on peripheral blood. These receptors were taken from a woman aged 40 to 50 with acute or convalescent COVID-19.

This clone occurred once. This chain links TRBV10-3 with TRBJ2-3; 7 nucleotides align to TRBD2. Trimming cost V 6 bases and J 4 bases; bases outside gene matches: 7. This CDR3 has 14 amino acids. From germline, CDR1 is ENHRY and CDR2 SYGVKD. CDR3 sequence: CAIRAGVDADTQYF. The CDR3 DNA reads TGTGCCATCAGGGCGGGAGTAGACGCAGATACGCAGTATTTT.

The chain employs TRBV29-1 and TRBJ1-2; no clear D gene. Germline CDR1 SQVTM, CDR2 ANQGSEA. The CDR3 is 14 residues long. The V gene lost 7 bases and the J gene lost 3 bases, with 18 bases spanning the gap. CDR3 sequence: CSGYPTDGDYGYTF. DNA for the CDR3: TGCAGCGGCTATCCTACGGACGGGGACTATGGCTACACCTTC.

This clone was observed a few times. This chain links TRBV23-1 with TRBJ2-7; TRBD1 matches 7 bases. TRBV23-1 belongs to the ORF category, with a function that is uncertain. The V segment lost 4 bases and the J segment 3 bases; nucleotides outside the gene matches: 21. CDR3 size: 19 residues. The CDR3 is CASSRLAVPARDRVYEQYF. The CDR3 DNA reads TGCGCCAGCAGTCGCCTCGCCGTTCCCGCTAGGGACAGAGTCTACGAGCAGTACTTC.

The CDR3 DNA reads TGTGCCAGCAGCCCCAGGGCAACTAGCGGGGGGTACGAGCAGTACTTC. Amino acid sequence: CASSPRATSGGYEQYF. The chain combines TRBV7-2 with TRBJ2-7; 12 nucleotides line up with TRBD2. Germline V gene sequence: CDR1 SGHTA, CDR2 FQGNSA. V dropped 5 bases and J dropped 4; count of bases not matched to a gene: 9. The CDR3 is made up of 16 amino acids.

This clone has just one count. The V gene is TRBV5-4, the J gene TRBJ1-2, with a possible D match to TRBD1 (5 bases). The germline V gene has CDR1 SGHNT and CDR2 YYREEE (reference sequence). Trimming removed 0 bases from V and 4 bases from J, with 7 bases in between. The CDR3 consists of 13 residues. CDR3 region: CASSLDRSYGYTF. The DNA for the CDR3 is TGTGCCAGCAGCTTGGACAGGTCCTATGGCTACACCTTC.

The chain links TRBV13 to TRBJ1-2; D unclear. V was cut by 4 bases and J by 2 bases, with 14 bases left in between. Per germline, CDR1 PRHDT and CDR2 FYEKMQ (reference sequence). The CDR3 spans 15 residues. The CDR3: CASSSPIRVNYGYTF. In DNA, the CDR3 is TGTGCCAGCAGCTCCCCCATACGGGTGAACTATGGCTACACCTTC.

The V and J genes are TRBV28 and TRBJ2-7; D may be TRBD2 (5 bases). The V gene lost 6 bases and the J gene lost 4 bases, with 19 bases spanning the gap. The CDR3 consists of 15 residues. Per the germline V gene, CDR1 is MDHEN and CDR2 is SYDVKM. The CDR3 nucleotides read TGTGCCAGCAGGACTACCGGGCCAGGAACATACGAGCAGTACTTC. Translating it yields CASRTTGPGTYEQYF.

CDR3 in amino acids: CASSQSRGQETQYF. In nucleotides, the CDR3 is TGTGCCAGCAGTCAATCCCGGGGGCAAGAGACCCAGTACTTC. The rearrangement joins TRBV6-2 or TRBV6-3 to TRBJ2-5; weak D call: TRBD2 (6 bases). This CDR3 is 14 amino acids long. V dropped 5 bases and J dropped 2 bases, with 12 bases sitting between them. CDR1 and CDR2 (germline): MNHEY, SVGEGT.

The chain uses TRBV9 and TRBJ1-1, with D hard to call. CDR1 is SGDLS and CDR2 is YYNGEE in the germline V gene. This CDR3 has 12 residues. The V gene lost 0 bases and the J gene lost 7 bases, with 7 bases spanning the gap. The CDR3 protein is CASSVVNGEAFF. The CDR3 DNA is TGTGCCAGCAGCGTAGTAAACGGTGAAGCTTTCTTT.

This chain links TRBV28 with TRBJ2-4, with 12 nucleotides matching TRBD2. This CDR3 spans 14 amino acids. The germline CDR1 and CDR2 sequences are MDHEN and SYDVKM. Trimming cost V 6 bases and J 7 bases; bases outside gene matches: 4. For the CDR3, the DNA is TGTGCCAGCAGCCCCGGGACTAGCGGGAACATTCAGTACTTC. It is translated as CASSPGTSGNIQYF.

This sequence joins TRBV30 and TRBJ2-5; D remains unclear. Germline V gene data show CDR1 as GTSNPN and CDR2 as SVGIG (reference sequence). The CDR3 totals 12 residues. V lost 2 bases, J lost 2 bases, and 6 bases lay in between. The CDR3 spells CAWSRRQETQYF. The CDR3 bases are TGTGCCTGGAGTCGTCGGCAAGAGACCCAGTACTTC.

This clone came up a few times. The chain couples TRBV28 to TRBJ2-3; D unclear. V gave up 5 bases and J gave up 0 bases, with 6 bases separating them. In germline, CDR1 is MDHEN, CDR2 SYDVKM. This CDR3 has 13 residues. The CDR3 reads CASSPPSTDTQYF. CDR3 DNA sequence: TGTGCCAGCAGTCCCCCTAGCACAGATACGCAGTATTTT.

The chain joins TRBV18 to TRBJ1-2, with D perhaps matching TRBD1 (6 bases). Between the trimmed V and J ends, which lost 2 bases and 0 bases, there was a span of 10 bases. The CDR3 loop spans 15 amino acids. The germline V gene has CDR1 KGHSH and CDR2 LQKENI. CDR3 sequence reads: CASSPVAGANYGYTF. The CDR3 coding sequence is TGTGCCAGCTCACCAGTGGCAGGGGCTAACTATGGCTACACCTTC.

The chain employs TRBV27 and TRBJ1-2, with 10 bases fitting TRBD1. This CDR3 has 14 amino acids. The germline gives CDR1 MNHEY, CDR2 SMNVEV (reference sequence). J gave up 6 bases and V 5 bases, and 6 bases lay outside the gene matches. The CDR3 DNA is TGTGCCAGCAGTACCAGACAGGGGGCGCATGGCTACACCTTC. This sequence encodes CASSTRQGAHGYTF.

The chain joins TRBV16 to TRBJ1-1; D gene unclear. Germline V gene sequence: CDR1 KGHSY, CDR2 FQNENV. The length of the CDR3 is 15 residues. V lost 0 bases to trimming and J lost 3 bases, with 11 bases between them. The CDR3 DNA sequence: TGTGCCAGCAGCCAATCCAGGCGCGGGGACACTGAAGCTTTCTTT. This codes for CASSQSRRGDTEAFF.

The chain couples TRBV19 to TRBJ1-5, with a weak D call TRBD1 (5 bases). Per germline, CDR1 LNHDA and CDR2 SQIVND (reference sequence). Trimming stripped 7 bases from V and 4 bases from J, with 23 bases between. This CDR3 comprises 17 residues. The CDR3 region has the DNA TGTGCCAGTACAAATTTGGGCGGGGGAGAGGGGAATCAGCCCCAGCATTTT. Amino acids: CASTNLGGGEGNQPQHF.

V gene TRBV27 combines with J gene TRBJ2-7; weak D call: TRBD1 (6 bases). Germline lookup yields CDR1 MNHEY and CDR2 SMNVEV (reference sequence). There are 12 residues in the CDR3. The V gene lost 6 bases and the J gene lost 3 bases, with 9 bases spanning the gap. CDR3 sequence: CASSLGGYEQYF. CDR3 in DNA: TGTGCCAGCAGCCTAGGGGGCTACGAGCAGTACTTC.

The CDR3 DNA sequence: TGTGCCACCCGACTAGAAGGCGAGCAGTACTTC. Translating gives CATRLEGEQYF. The chain combines TRBV2 with TRBJ2-7; the D gene is possibly TRBD2 (6 bases). The CDR3 is made up of 11 amino acids. Deletions cut 10 bases from V and 6 bases from J, with 13 bases between. Germline-derived CDR1 and CDR2 are SNHLY and FYNNEI.

The CDR3 sequence: CASSYRGPYNEQFF. In DNA form, the CDR3 reads TGTGCCAGCAGTTACAGGGGCCCATACAATGAGCAGTTCTTC. The chain carries TRBV6-5 and TRBJ2-1, with D possibly matching TRBD1 (5 bases). The germline gives CDR1 MNHEY, CDR2 SVGAGI. Trimming stripped 2 bases from V and 4 bases from J, with 9 bases between. The CDR3 contains 14 residues.

The chain has TRBV28 and TRBJ1-5, with D perhaps matching TRBD1 (6 bases). Trimming removed 5 bases at V and 7 bases at J, with 21 bases between. The length of the CDR3 is 16 residues. Germline-derived CDR1 and CDR2 are MDHEN and SYDVKM. The chain's CDR3 is CASSRHISGARQPQHF. CDR3 DNA sequence: TGTGCCAGCAGTCGACATATTTCAGGGGCGCGGCAGCCCCAGCATTTT.

This chain uses TRBV3-1 (or the pseudogene TRBV3-2) with TRBJ1-3; D is undetermined. The V end lost 2 bases, the J end lost 0 bases, and 5 bases lay between the germline ends. This CDR3 has 14 amino acids. Germline CDR1 is LGHDT and CDR2 is YNNKEL (reference sequence). CDR3 bases: TGTGCCAGCAGCCAACCCAGCTCTGGAAACACCATATATTTT. Protein product: CASSQPSSGNTIYF.

The J gene is TRBJ1-2, the V gene TRBV25-1; 7 bases are shared with TRBD1. After removal of 3 bases from V and 7 bases from J, the junction contained 8 bases not matched to a gene. Germline values: CDR1 MGHDK, CDR2 SYGVNS. CDR3 length: 14 residues. The DNA of the CDR3 is TGTGCCAGCAGTGACCCGGACAGGCCAGGTGGCTACACCTTC. Protein product: CASSDPDRPGGYTF.

On this clone: The sample carries other DNA sequences with the same CDR3. The CDR3 nucleotides are TGTGCCAGCAGTTACGGGACAGGTTCTAATCAGCCCCAGCATTTT. Translation: CASSYGTGSNQPQHF. The rearrangement joins TRBV6-5 to TRBJ1-5; 8 positions match TRBD1. The J segment lost 4 bases and the V segment lost 2 bases, leaving 4 bases of the junction unmatched. Germline V gene data show CDR1 as MNHEY and CDR2 as SVGAGI. CDR3 length: 15 amino acids.

This rearrangement joins TRBV7-3 to TRBJ1-1; D may be TRBD1 (5 bases). The CDR3 is 13 amino acids. V dropped 4 bases and J dropped 1 base, with 7 bases sitting between them. Germline loops: CDR1 SGHTA, CDR2 FQGTGA. The CDR3 DNA follows: TGTGCCAGCAGCTCCCAGGGGAACACTGAAGCTTTCTTT. Translation: CASSSQGNTEAFF.

The sample holds one count of this clone. The CDR3 region has the DNA TGTGCCAGCAGTAAGGGACTAGCGGGAAGGCCTTACAATGAGCAGTTCTTC. This codes for CASSKGLAGRPYNEQFF. This rearrangement joins TRBV27 to TRBJ2-1; TRBD2 agrees at 13 bases. The CDR3 covers 17 residues. Germline values: CDR1 MNHEY, CDR2 SMNVEV (reference sequence). J lost 4 bases, V lost 5 bases, and 8 bases had no gene match.

The rearrangement joins TRBV4-2 to TRBJ2-7; 12 positions agree with TRBD2. The CDR3 runs 18 residues. Germline-derived CDR1 and CDR2 are LGHNA and YNFKEQ. Germline trimming cut 0 bases from V and 10 bases from J; bases unmatched to any gene: 16. The CDR3 coding sequence is TGTGCCAGCAGCCAAGATGGGGGACTAGCGGGTGAAAGAGGGAAACAGTACTTC. Its translation: CASSQDGGLAGERGKQYF.

CDR3 region: CASTPALQGIEQYF. CDR3 DNA sequence: TGCGCCAGCACTCCGGCGTTACAGGGGATCGAGCAGTACTTC. This chain connects TRBV10-2 to TRBJ2-7, with 7 bases lining up with TRBD1. The CDR3 has 14 amino acids. Germline V gives CDR1 WSHSY, CDR2 SAAADI. J lost 6 bases, V lost 7 bases, and 12 bases had no gene match.

The genes are TRBV4-2 and TRBJ1-1; D possibly corresponds to TRBD1 (5 bases). CDR3 length equals 14 residues. The germline V and J ends were trimmed by 0 bases and 3 bases, with 8 bases remaining between them. CDR1 is LGHNA, CDR2 YNFKEQ, per germline. CDR3 region: CASSQDPGDTEAFF. Here the CDR3 DNA reads TGTGCCAGCAGCCAAGATCCGGGGGACACTGAAGCTTTCTTT.

This sequence joins TRBV6-1 and TRBJ1-2; D is unresolved. Germline CDR1 reads MNHNS; CDR2 reads SASEGT. The CDR3 is 12 residues long. V lost 7 bases to trimming and J lost 0 bases, with 6 bases between them. The CDR3 coding sequence is TGTGCCAGCACGGGGACTAACTATGGCTACACCTTC. This sequence encodes CASTGTNYGYTF.

This clone was picked up a small number of times. The chain combines TRBV19 with TRBJ1-1, with 7 bases fitting TRBD1. V was pared by 5 bases and J by 4 bases, with 10 bases of the junction left unmatched. This CDR3 is 15 amino acids long. CDR1 and CDR2 from the germline V gene are LNHDA and SQIVND (reference sequence). CDR3 residues: CASSPFGDSGTEAFF. In DNA form, the CDR3 reads TGTGCCAGTAGTCCCTTTGGGGACAGCGGCACTGAAGCTTTCTTT.

The gene calls are TRBV6-1 and TRBJ1-4; 8 nucleotides agree with TRBD1. The CDR3 is 17 residues long. With V trimmed by 2 bases and J by 4 bases, 9 bases remained unmatched. The germline CDR1 and CDR2 sequences are MNHNS and SASEGT. CDR3 sequence reads: CASSEPRGTGINEKLFF. The CDR3 nucleotides read TGTGCCAGCAGTGAACCGAGGGGGACAGGAATTAATGAAAAACTGTTTTTT.